This T cell receptor beta chain appears in the sequencing data of a study of T and B cells in COVID-19 patients. From blood, about 250-500 ng of genomic DNA served as TRB template. TRB rearrangements were amplified by multiplex PCR with BIOMED2 TRB-A/B primers. TCRdb reanalysed the multiplex PCR reads using MiXCR and keeps one entry per CDR3 protein. The data hold approximately 9,000 distinct CDR3 sequences, with around 33% observed a single time. By frequency in the sample, this clonotype is medium-sized (0.01 to 0.1%). Trimming shortened V by 2 bases and J by 6 bases, and 12 bases separated the two germline ends. This CDR3 is 14 amino acids long. CDR1 LNHDA and CDR2 SQIVND come from the germline V gene (reference sequence).

The clonotype originates from a human donor who had recovered from COVID-19. The sample comprised blood. The rearrangement uses TRBV19 and TRBJ2-3; no firm D call. The CDR3 is CASSIRQAPDTQYF. Here the CDR3 DNA reads TGTGCCAGTAGTATACGGCAGGCCCCGGATACGCAGTATTTT.